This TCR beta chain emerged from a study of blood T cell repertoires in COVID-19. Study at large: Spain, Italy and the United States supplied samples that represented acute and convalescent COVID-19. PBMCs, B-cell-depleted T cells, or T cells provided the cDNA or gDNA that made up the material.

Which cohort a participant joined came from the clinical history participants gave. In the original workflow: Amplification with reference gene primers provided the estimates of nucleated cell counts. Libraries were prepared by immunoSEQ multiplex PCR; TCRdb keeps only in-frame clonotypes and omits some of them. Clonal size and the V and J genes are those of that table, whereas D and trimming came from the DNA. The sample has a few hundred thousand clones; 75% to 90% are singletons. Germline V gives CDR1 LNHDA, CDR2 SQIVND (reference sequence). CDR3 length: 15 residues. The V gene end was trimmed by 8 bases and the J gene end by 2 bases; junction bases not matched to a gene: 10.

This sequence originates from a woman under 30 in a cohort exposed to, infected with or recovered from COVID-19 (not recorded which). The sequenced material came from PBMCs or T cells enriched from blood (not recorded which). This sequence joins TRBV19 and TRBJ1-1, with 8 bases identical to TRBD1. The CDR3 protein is CASGVLGQANTEAFF. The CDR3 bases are TGTGCCAGTGGCGTCCTGGGACAGGCTAACACTGAAGCTTTCTTT.